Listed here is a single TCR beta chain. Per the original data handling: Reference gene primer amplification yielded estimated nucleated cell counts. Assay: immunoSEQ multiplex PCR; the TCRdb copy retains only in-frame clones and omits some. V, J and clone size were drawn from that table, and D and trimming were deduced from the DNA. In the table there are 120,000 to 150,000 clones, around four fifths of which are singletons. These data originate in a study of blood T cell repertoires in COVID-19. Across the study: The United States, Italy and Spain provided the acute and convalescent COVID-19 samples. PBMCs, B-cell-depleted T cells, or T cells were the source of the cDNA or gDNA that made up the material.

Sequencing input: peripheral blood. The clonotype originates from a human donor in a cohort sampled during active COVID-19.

CDR3 coding DNA: TGTGCCAGCAGCGTAGAGGGGGGGGGCAATTCACCCCTCCACTTT. This translates into CASSVEGGGNSPLHF. J is TRBJ1-6 and V is TRBV9; TRBD1 might be the D (6 bases). The ends were cut back, 0 bases at V and 7 bases at J, with 11 bases in the middle. The CDR3 is made up of 15 amino acids. The germline V gene encodes CDR1 SGDLS and CDR2 YYNGEE.